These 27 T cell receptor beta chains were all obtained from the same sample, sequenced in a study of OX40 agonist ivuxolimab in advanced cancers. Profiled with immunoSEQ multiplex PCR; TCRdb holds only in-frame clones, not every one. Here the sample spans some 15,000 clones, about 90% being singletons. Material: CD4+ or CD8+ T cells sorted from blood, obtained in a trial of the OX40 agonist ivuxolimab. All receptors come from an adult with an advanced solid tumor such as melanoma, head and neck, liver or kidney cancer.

The CDR3 spells CASSDSMGGADGYTF. The CDR3 DNA is TGTGCCAGCAGTGACTCGATGGGGGGCGCGGATGGCTACACCTTC. The rearrangement uses TRBV6-4 and TRBJ1-2, with a tentative D call TRBD1 (6 bases). The CDR3 is 15 residues long. Germline V gene lookup returns CDR1 MRHNA and CDR2 SNTAGT. Trimming shortened V by 0 bases and J by 6 bases, and 14 bases separated the two germline ends.

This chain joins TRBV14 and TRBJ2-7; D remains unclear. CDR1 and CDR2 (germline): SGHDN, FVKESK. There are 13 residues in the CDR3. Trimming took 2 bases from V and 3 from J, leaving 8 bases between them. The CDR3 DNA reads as TGTGCCAGCAGCCAACCCGGAGACTACGAGCAGTACTTC. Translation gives CASSQPGDYEQYF. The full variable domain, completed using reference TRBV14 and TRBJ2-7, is EAGVTQFPSHSVIEKGQTVTLRCDPISGHDNLYWYRRVMGKEIKFLLHFVKESKQDESGMPNNRFLAERTGGTYSTLKVQPAELEDSGVYFCASSQPGDYEQYFGPGTRLTVT.

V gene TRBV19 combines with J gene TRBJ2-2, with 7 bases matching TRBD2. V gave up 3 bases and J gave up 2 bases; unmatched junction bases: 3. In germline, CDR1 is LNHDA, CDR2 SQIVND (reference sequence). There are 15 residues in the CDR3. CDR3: CASSMPSGNTGELFF. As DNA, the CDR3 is TGTGCCAGTAGTATGCCTAGCGGAAACACCGGGGAGCTGTTTTTT.

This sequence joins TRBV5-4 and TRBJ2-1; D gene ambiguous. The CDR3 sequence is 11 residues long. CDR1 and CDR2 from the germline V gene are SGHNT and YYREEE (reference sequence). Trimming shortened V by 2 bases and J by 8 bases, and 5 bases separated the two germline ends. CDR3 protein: CASSFRDEQFF. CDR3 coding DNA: TGTGCCAGCAGCTTTAGGGATGAGCAGTTCTTC.

CDR3 in DNA: TGTGCCAGTAGTCCATTTCCAGACAATCAGCCCCAGCATTTT. It yields the protein CASSPFPDNQPQHF. The rearrangement joins TRBV19 to TRBJ1-5; D remains ambiguous. The V gene lost 5 bases and the J gene lost 3 bases, with 11 bases spanning the gap. CDR3 length: 14 amino acids. CDR1 LNHDA and CDR2 SQIVND come from the germline V gene (reference sequence).

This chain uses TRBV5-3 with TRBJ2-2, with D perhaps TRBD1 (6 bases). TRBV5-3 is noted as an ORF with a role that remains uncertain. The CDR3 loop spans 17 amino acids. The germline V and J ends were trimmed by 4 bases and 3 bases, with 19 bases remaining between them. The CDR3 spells CARSEYYGQPHTGELFF. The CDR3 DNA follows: TGTGCCAGAAGCGAATACTATGGACAGCCACACACCGGGGAGCTGTTTTTT.

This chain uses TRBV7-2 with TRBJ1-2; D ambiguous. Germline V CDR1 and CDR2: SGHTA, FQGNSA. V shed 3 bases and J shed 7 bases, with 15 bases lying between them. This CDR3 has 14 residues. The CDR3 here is CASSLNPNIFGYTF. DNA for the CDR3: TGTGCCAGCAGCTTGAACCCGAACATTTTTGGCTACACCTTC.

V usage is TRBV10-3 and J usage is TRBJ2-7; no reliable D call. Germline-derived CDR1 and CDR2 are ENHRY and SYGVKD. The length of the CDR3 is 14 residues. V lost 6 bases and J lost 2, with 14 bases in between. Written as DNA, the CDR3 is TGTGCCATCAGGGATACAGAGCCTCCCTACGAGCAGTACTTC. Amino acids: CAIRDTEPPYEQYF.

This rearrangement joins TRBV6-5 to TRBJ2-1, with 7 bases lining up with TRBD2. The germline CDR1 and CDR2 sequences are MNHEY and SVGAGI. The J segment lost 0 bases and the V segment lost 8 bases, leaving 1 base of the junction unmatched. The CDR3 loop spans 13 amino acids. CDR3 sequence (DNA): TGTGCCAGCGGGAGGGCCTCCTACAATGAGCAGTTCTTC. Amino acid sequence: CASGRASYNEQFF.

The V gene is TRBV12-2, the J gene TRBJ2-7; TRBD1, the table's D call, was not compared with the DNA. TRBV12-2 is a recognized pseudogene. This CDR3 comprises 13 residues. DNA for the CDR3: TGTGCAAGTCGCTGTTACAGGCAATACGAGCAGTACTTC. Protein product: CASRCYRQYEQYF.

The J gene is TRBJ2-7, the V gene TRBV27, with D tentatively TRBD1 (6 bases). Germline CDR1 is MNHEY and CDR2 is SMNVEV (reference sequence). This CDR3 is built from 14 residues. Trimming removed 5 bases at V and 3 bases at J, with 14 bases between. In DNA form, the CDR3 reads TGTGCCAGCAGTCCTCAGGGGCCCCACTACGAGCAGTACTTC. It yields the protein CASSPQGPHYEQYF.

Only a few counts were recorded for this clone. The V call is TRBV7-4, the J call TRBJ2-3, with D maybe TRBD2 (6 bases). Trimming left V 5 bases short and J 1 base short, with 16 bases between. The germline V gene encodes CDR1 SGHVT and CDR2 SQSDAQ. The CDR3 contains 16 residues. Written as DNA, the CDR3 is TGTGCCAGCAGCCACCGGGGGAGCTATCGCACAGATACGCAGTATTTT. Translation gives CASSHRGSYRTDTQYF.

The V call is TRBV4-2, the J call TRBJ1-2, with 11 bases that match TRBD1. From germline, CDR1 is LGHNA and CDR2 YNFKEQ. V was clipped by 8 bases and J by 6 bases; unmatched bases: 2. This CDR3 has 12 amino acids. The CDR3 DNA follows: TGTGCCAGCCGGACAGGGGGCCATGGCTACACCTTC. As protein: CASRTGGHGYTF.

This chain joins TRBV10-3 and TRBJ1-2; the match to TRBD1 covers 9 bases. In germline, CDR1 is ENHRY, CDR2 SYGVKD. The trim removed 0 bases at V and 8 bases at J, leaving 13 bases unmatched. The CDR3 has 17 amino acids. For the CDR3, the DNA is TGTGCCATCAGTGAGTCCGACCTACCTGGACAGGGGTGGGGCTACACCTTC. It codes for CAISESDLPGQGWGYTF.

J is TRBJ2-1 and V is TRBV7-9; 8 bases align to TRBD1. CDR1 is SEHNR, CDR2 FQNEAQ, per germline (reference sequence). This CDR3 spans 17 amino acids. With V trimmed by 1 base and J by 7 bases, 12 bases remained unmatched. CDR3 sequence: CASSLEAGGTIGNEQFF. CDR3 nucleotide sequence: TGTGCCAGCAGCTTAGAGGCAGGGGGCACTATAGGGAATGAGCAGTTCTTC.

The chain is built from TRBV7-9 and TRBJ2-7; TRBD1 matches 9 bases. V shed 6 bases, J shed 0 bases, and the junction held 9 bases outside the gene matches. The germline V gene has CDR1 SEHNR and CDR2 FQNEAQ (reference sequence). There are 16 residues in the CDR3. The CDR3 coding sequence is TGTGCCAGCAGTTTAAGAGACAGGGGGACCTCCTACGAGCAGTACTTC. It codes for CASSLRDRGTSYEQYF. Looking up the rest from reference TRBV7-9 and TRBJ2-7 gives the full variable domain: DTGVSQNPRHKITKRGQNVTFRCDPISEHNRLYWYRQTLGQGPEFLTYFQNEAQLEKSRLLSDRFSAERPKGSFSTLEIQRTEQGDSAMYLCASSLRDRGTSYEQYFGPGTRLTVT.

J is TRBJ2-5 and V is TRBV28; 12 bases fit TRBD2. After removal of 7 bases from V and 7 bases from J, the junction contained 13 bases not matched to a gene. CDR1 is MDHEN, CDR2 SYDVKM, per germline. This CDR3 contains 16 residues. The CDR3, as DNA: TGTGCCAGCACGGGCTGGCTAGCGGGAGGGCCGGTGACCCAGTACTTC. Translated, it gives CASTGWLAGGPVTQYF.

This CDR3 reads CASSETGEETQYF. The CDR3 DNA is TGTGCCAGCAGCGAAACAGGGGAAGAGACCCAGTACTTC. V is TRBV5-6 and J is TRBJ2-5; 7 positions match TRBD1. CDR1 and CDR2 from the germline V gene are SGHDT and YYEEEE. This CDR3 contains 13 residues. Trimming cost V 4 bases and J 3 bases; bases outside gene matches: 3.

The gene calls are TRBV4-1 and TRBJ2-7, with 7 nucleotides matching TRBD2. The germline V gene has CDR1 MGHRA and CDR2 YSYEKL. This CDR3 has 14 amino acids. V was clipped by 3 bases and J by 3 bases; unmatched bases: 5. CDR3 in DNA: TGCGCCAGCAGCCAGGGGGAGGGTAGCTACGAGCAGTACTTC. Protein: CASSQGEGSYEQYF.

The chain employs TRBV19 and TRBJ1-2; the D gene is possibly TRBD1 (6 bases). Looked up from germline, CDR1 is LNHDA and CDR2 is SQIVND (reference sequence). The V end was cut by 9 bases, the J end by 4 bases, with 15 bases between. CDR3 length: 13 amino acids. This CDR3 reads CASSTGGIYGYTF. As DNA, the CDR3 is TGTGCCAGCTCTACGGGGGGCATCTATGGCTACACCTTC. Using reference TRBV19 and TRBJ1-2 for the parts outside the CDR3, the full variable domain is DGGITQSPKYLFRKEGQNVTLSCEQNLNHDAMYWYRQDPGQGLRLIYYSQIVNDFQKGDIAEGYSVSREKKESFPLTVTSAQKNPTAFYLCASSTGGIYGYTFGSGTRLTVV.

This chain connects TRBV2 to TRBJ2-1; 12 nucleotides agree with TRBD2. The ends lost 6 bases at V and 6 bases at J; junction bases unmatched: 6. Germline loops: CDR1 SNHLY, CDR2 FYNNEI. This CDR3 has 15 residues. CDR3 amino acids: CASRVSSGRANEQFF. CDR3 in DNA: TGTGCCAGCAGAGTGTCTAGCGGGAGGGCCAATGAGCAGTTCTTC.

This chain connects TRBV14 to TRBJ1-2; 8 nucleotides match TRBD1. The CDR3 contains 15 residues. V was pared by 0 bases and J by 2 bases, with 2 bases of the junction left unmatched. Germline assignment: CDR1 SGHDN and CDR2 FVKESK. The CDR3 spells CASSQEQGANYGYTF. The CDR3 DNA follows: TGTGCCAGCAGCCAAGAGCAGGGGGCGAACTATGGCTACACCTTC.

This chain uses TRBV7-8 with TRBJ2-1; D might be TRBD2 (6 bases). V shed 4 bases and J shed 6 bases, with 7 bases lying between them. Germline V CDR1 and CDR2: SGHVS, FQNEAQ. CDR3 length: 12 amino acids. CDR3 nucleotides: TGTGCCAGCAGCTGGACTATCAATGAGCAGTTCTTC. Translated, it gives CASSWTINEQFF. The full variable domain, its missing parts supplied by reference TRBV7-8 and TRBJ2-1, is GAGVSQSPRYKVAKRGQDVALRCDPISGHVSLFWYQQALGQGPEFLTYFQNEAQLDKSGLPSDRFFAERPEGSVSTLKIQRTQQEDSAVYLCASSWTINEQFFGPGTRLTVL.

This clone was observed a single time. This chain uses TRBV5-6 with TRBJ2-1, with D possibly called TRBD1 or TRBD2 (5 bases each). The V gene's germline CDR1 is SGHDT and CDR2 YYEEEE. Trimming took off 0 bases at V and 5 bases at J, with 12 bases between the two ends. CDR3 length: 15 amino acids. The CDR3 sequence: CASSLGWGSNNEQFF. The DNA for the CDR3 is TGTGCCAGCAGCTTGGGTTGGGGGTCCAACAATGAGCAGTTCTTC.

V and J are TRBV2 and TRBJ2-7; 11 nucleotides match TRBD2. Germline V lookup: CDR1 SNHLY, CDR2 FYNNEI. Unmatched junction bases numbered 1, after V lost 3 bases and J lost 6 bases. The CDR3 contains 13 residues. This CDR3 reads CASSELAGGEQYF. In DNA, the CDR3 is TGTGCCAGCAGTGAGCTAGCGGGAGGCGAGCAGTACTTC.

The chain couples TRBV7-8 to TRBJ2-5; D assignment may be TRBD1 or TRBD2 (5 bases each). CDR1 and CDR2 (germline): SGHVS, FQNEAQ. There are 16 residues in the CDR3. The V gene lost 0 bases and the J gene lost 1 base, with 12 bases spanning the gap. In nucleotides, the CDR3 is TGTGCCAGCAGCTTAGCGCTAGAGGGGCTCCAAGAGACCCAGTACTTC. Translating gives CASSLALEGLQETQYF. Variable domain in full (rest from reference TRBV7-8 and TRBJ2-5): GAGVSQSPRYKVAKRGQDVALRCDPISGHVSLFWYQQALGQGPEFLTYFQNEAQLDKSGLPSDRFFAERPEGSVSTLKIQRTQQEDSAVYLCASSLALEGLQETQYFGPGTRLLVL.

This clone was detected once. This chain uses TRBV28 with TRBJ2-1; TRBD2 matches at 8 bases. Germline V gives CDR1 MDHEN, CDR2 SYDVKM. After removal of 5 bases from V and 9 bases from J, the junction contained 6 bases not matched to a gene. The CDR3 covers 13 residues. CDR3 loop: CASSERLATEQFF. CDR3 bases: TGTGCCAGCAGTGAAAGACTAGCGACTGAGCAGTTCTTC.